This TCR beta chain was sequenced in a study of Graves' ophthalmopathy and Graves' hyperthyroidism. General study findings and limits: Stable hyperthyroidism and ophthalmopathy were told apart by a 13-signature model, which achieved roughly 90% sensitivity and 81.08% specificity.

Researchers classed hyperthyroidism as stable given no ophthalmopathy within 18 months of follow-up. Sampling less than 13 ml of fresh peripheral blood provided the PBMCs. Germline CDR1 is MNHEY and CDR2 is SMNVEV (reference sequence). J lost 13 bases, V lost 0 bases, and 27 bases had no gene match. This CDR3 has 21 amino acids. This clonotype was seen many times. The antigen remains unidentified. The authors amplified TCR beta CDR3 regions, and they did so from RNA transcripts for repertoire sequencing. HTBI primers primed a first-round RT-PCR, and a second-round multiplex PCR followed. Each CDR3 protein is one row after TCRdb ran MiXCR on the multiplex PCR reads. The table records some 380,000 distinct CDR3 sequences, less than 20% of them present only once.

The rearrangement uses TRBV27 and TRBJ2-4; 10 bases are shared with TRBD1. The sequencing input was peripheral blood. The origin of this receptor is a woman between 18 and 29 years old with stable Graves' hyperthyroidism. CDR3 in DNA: TGTGCCAGCAGTTTATCGGGTCCTCGGGGAGATCATCCGGGACAGGGGAAAATACAGTACTTC. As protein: CASSLSGPRGDHPGQGKIQYF.